This TCR beta chain is from a study of cytomegalovirus exposure and HLA in healthy donors. Looking at the study overall: About 80 million unique TCRs from HLA-typed donors made up an early data release.

With respect to this clone: The antigen is undetermined.

Study findings and constraints: Indistinguishable V segments such as TRBV6-2 and TRBV6-3 were excluded. TCR beta sequences numbering under 20,000 were associated with HLA alleles at 0.05 false discovery rate in a later analysis.

Germline V gene lookup returns CDR1 MNHEY and CDR2 SMNVEV (reference sequence). This CDR3 has 15 residues. A multiplex PCR was run with 60 Vbeta primers and 13 Jbeta primers. Authors' processing steps: Unique TCR beta chains totaled roughly 80 million in a later count, with roughly 10 million of them shared. Generated by immunoSEQ multiplex PCR, the TCRdb table keeps only in-frame clones and is missing some. V, J and clone size derive from that table, while D and trimming were established from the DNA sequence. The sample gives approximately 140,000 clones, approximately 80% of which show up once; about 1% is in the top ten.

The TCR sequence derives from an older woman in good health and CMV-seronegative. The sample comprised PBMCs. The chain uses TRBV27 and TRBJ2-5; D may be TRBD1 (6 bases). TRBJ2-7 explains the end of the DNA better; the J call may be wrong. The CDR3 DNA sequence: TGTGCCAGTGGGCTTTCCGGGACAAAGACCTACGAGCAGTACTTC. Translated: CASGLSGTKTYEQYF.